The clone carrying this T cell receptor beta chain occurred many times. This CDR3 comprises 17 residues. The germline gives CDR1 SGHRS, CDR2 YFSETQ. Trimming cost V 4 bases and J 0 bases; bases outside gene matches: 11. The record originates from a study of molecular identifiers for immune sequencing clone quantification. TCRdb reanalysed the PCR reads using MiXCR and keeps one entry per CDR3 protein. The data show 80,000 to 100,000 distinct CDR3 sequences, with about 24% seen just once and under 1% held by the top ten. The sample taken for sequencing was naive CD8+ T cells from blood, with Jurkat cell RNA spiked in. Subset reported: FACS-sorted CD8+CD4-CCR7+CD45RA+ naive T cells. The TCR was taken from a human donor in good health. Some libraries in this study had Jurkat cell RNA spiked in. The V call is TRBV5-1, the J call TRBJ2-7; 9 bases are a match to TRBD1. The CDR3 spells CASSPWGGQGRSYEQYF. The CDR3 coding sequence is TGCGCCAGCAGCCCTTGGGGGGGACAGGGCCGCTCCTACGAGCAGTACTTC.